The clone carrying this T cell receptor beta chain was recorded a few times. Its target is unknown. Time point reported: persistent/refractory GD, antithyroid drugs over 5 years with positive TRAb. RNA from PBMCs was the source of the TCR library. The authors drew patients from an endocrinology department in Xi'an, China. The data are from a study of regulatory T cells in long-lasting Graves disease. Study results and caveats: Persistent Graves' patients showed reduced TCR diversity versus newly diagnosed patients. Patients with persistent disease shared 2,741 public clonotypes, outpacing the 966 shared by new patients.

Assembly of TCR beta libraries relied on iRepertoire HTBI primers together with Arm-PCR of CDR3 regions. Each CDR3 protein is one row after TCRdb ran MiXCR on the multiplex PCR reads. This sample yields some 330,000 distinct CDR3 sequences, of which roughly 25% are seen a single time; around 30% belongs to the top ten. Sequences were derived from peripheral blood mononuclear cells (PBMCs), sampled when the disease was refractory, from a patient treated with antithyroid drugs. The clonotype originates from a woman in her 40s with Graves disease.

The CDR3 protein is CASSQRDSSYEQYF. The DNA for the CDR3 is TGCGCCAGCAGCCAGAGGGACAGCTCCTACGAGCAGTACTTC. The chain is built from TRBV5-1 and TRBJ2-7; 7 bases align to TRBD1. The CDR3 is made up of 14 amino acids. V lost 4 bases to trimming and J lost 0 bases; unmatched junction nucleotides: 4. Germline assignment: CDR1 SGHRS and CDR2 YFSETQ.